Reported below is one TCR beta chain. Antigen unknown. The data were obtained in a study of Ad26.COV2.S vaccination and SARS-CoV-2 variants. The overall study: Enrolled in COV1001, the donor was in the Ad26.COV2.S trial arm, which received the vaccine.

Sequencing was performed with immunoSEQ multiplex PCR; in TCRdb, only in-frame clones are kept and a portion is missing. Here the sample spans over 400,000 clones, around 93% being singletons. Indicated treatment: around 19 received Ad26.COV2.S at low or high dose, single or two shots; about 5 received placebo; per-sample allocation not given. After the first vaccine or placebo injection, samples were drawn on day 63. General study results and limits: Those who received the vaccine showed greater spike-specific TCR breadth than those given placebo.

The clonotype originates from a person between 18 and 65 years old who received the Ad26.COV2.S COVID-19 vaccine or a placebo. This specimen was peripheral blood, taken in a trial of Ad26.COV2.S vaccine versus placebo.

The CDR3 loop reads CASSSQGAYYGYTF. The DNA of the CDR3 is TGTGCCAGCAGCTCCCAGGGGGCTTACTATGGCTACACCTTC. V is TRBV7-9 and J is TRBJ1-2; TRBD1 agrees at 8 bases. This CDR3 spans 14 amino acids. Looked up from germline, CDR1 is SEHNR and CDR2 is FQNEAQ (reference sequence). V shed 4 bases, J shed 3 bases, and the junction held 4 bases outside the gene matches.